Below, 19 T cell receptor beta chains from the same sample are listed, as sequenced in a study of shared clonotypes between healthy human individuals. The assay was immunoSEQ multiplex PCR, and TCRdb's table has in-frame clones only and misses some. The sample yields a few million clones, around 90% seen once. The specimen was naive CD4+ T cells from PBMCs. Subset described: CD45RA+ positively selected. These receptors all stem from a man aged 18 to 29 in good health. Some clones in this sample may be carry-over from other donors' samples.

This clone was seen a single time. This chain connects TRBV7-9 to TRBJ1-2, with D maybe TRBD1 (6 bases). The CDR3 sequence is 15 residues long. The germline gives CDR1 SEHNR, CDR2 FQNEAQ (reference sequence). V lost 5 bases and J lost 5, with 18 bases in between. The CDR3 spells CASSPRGAGGYGYTF. CDR3 in DNA: TGTGCCAGCAGCCCTCGGGGGGCCGGGGGGTATGGCTACACCTTC.

This chain connects TRBV10-2 to TRBJ1-2; TRBD1 is a possible D gene (5 bases). V gave up 6 bases and J gave up 0 bases, with 14 bases separating them. CDR3 length equals 15 residues. Per the germline V gene, CDR1 is WSHSY and CDR2 is SAAADI. In nucleotides, the CDR3 is TGCGCCAGCAGGGGGACGGAAGGCACTAACTATGGCTACACCTTC. Translated: CASRGTEGTNYGYTF.

The chain has TRBV28 and TRBJ2-1; D might be TRBD2 (6 bases). The CDR3 length is 17 residues. V was cut by 6 bases and J by 1 base, with 19 bases left in between. Germline V gene lookup returns CDR1 MDHEN and CDR2 SYDVKM. In DNA, the CDR3 is TGTGCCAGCAGCCTCCCTCACGGGGCGGGGTCCTACAATGAGCAGTTCTTC. Translated: CASSLPHGAGSYNEQFF.

V is TRBV13 and J is TRBJ2-7, with D hard to call. Trimming removed 5 bases at V and 1 base at J, with 12 bases between. Germline values: CDR1 PRHDT, CDR2 FYEKMQ (reference sequence). The CDR3 sequence is 14 residues long. The CDR3 loop reads CASSPRATSYEQYF. CDR3 in DNA: TGTGCCAGCAGCCCAAGGGCCACATCCTACGAGCAGTACTTC.

This chain joins TRBV7-3 and TRBJ2-3; the match to TRBD2 covers 12 bases. Germline V lookup: CDR1 SGHTA, CDR2 FQGTGA. The CDR3 extends over 16 amino acids. J was trimmed by 3 bases and V by 5 bases; bases with no gene match: 6. The CDR3 nucleotides are TGTGCCAGCAGCCCCGGACTAGCGGGATGGACAGATACGCAGTATTTT. This translates into CASSPGLAGWTDTQYF.

The chain employs TRBV7-3 and TRBJ2-1, with 7 bases identical to TRBD1. CDR1 and CDR2 from the germline V gene are SGHTA and FQGTGA. Trimming removed 4 bases from V and 1 base from J; junction bases left unmatched: 4. This CDR3 comprises 15 residues. CDR3 residues: CASSSGGNSYNEQFF. The CDR3 DNA reads as TGTGCCAGCAGCTCAGGGGGTAATTCCTACAATGAGCAGTTCTTC.

The V call is TRBV5-6, the J call TRBJ2-1, with D hard to call. Trimming took 0 bases from V and 0 from J, leaving 10 bases between them. The CDR3 is made up of 16 amino acids. Germline V lookup: CDR1 SGHDT, CDR2 YYEEEE. CDR3 sequence: CASSLGALSSYNEQFF. As DNA, the CDR3 is TGTGCCAGCAGCTTGGGGGCGCTGAGCTCCTACAATGAGCAGTTCTTC.

In its sample, this clone was seen once. This chain connects TRBV19 to TRBJ1-1; 7 nucleotides line up with TRBD1. The CDR3 consists of 14 residues. In germline, CDR1 is LNHDA, CDR2 SQIVND (reference sequence). Trimming at V came to 6 bases and at J to 5 bases, leaving 9 bases not matched to a gene. The CDR3 sequence is CASSDRVWETEAFF. CDR3 DNA sequence: TGTGCCAGTAGCGACAGGGTGTGGGAAACTGAAGCTTTCTTT. Looking up the rest from reference TRBV19 and TRBJ1-1 gives the full variable domain: DGGITQSPKYLFRKEGQNVTLSCEQNLNHDAMYWYRQDPGQGLRLIYYSQIVNDFQKGDIAEGYSVSREKKESFPLTVTSAQKNPTAFYLCASSDRVWETEAFFGQGTRLTVV.

V is TRBV6-5 and J is TRBJ2-7; a possible D gene is TRBD1 (5 bases). CDR3 length: 12 amino acids. Deletions cut 6 bases from V and 4 bases from J, with 10 bases between. CDR1 is MNHEY, CDR2 SVGAGI, per germline. In DNA, the CDR3 is TGTGCCAGCAGGGGGCCCTATTACGAGCAGTACTTC. Translation gives CASRGPYYEQYF.

The gene calls are TRBV29-1 and TRBJ2-3; no reliable D call. CDR1 is SQVTM, CDR2 ANQGSEA, per germline. The CDR3 extends over 14 amino acids. V dropped 0 bases and J dropped 1 base, with 8 bases sitting between them. The CDR3, as DNA: TGCAGCGTTGAAGATACGGCGCGCACAGATACGCAGTATTTT. Its protein product is CSVEDTARTDTQYF.

This clone was recorded only once. The chain links TRBV5-1 to TRBJ2-5; 8 nucleotides align to TRBD1. Germline V CDR1 and CDR2: SGHRS, YFSETQ. J was trimmed by 5 bases and V by 4 bases; bases with no gene match: 4. The CDR3 length is 13 residues. This chain's CDR3 is CASSVTGGETQYF. CDR3 sequence (DNA): TGCGCCAGCAGCGTAACAGGGGGGGAGACCCAGTACTTC.

This chain uses TRBV2 with TRBJ1-3; 8 nucleotides agree with TRBD1. The CDR3 spans 15 residues. The germline V gene has CDR1 SNHLY and CDR2 FYNNEI. Trimming at V came to 7 bases and at J to 0 bases, leaving 5 bases not matched to a gene. The CDR3 spells CASNGDRSSGNTIYF. The CDR3 bases are TGTGCCAGCAATGGGGACAGGAGCTCTGGAAACACCATATATTTT. Looking up the rest from reference TRBV2 and TRBJ1-3 gives the full variable domain: EPEVTQTPSHQVTQMGQEVILRCVPISNHLYFYWYRQILGQKVEFLVSFYNNEISEKSEIFDDQFSVERPDGSNFTLKIRSTKLEDSAMYFCASNGDRSSGNTIYFGEGSWLTVV.

The CDR3 coding sequence is TGTGCCAGCAGCTTGAACGGGAATAGCAATCAGCCCCAGCATTTT. It encodes CASSLNGNSNQPQHF. J is TRBJ1-5 and V is TRBV5-6; D gene unclear. Germline CDR1 reads SGHDT; CDR2 reads YYEEEE. The ends were cut back, 1 base at V and 0 bases at J, with 8 bases in the middle. The CDR3 runs 15 residues.

The chain recombines TRBV2 with TRBJ2-5; TRBD1 might be the D (6 bases). Trimming stripped 5 bases from V and 1 base from J, with 14 bases between. The germline CDR1 and CDR2 sequences are SNHLY and FYNNEI. There are 15 residues in the CDR3. The CDR3 bases are TGTGCCAGCAGTACCCGCAGACAGGTCCAAGAGACCCAGTACTTC. It translates to CASSTRRQVQETQYF.

V is TRBV5-1 and J is TRBJ2-3; 8 nucleotides line up with TRBD1. Germline CDR1 reads SGHRS; CDR2 reads YFSETQ. After removal of 7 bases from V and 0 bases from J, the junction contained 10 bases not matched to a gene. This CDR3 is 16 amino acids long. The CDR3 loop is CASCYGTGLSTDTQYF. CDR3 coding DNA: TGCGCCAGCTGCTACGGGACAGGTTTAAGCACAGATACGCAGTATTTT.

The chain combines TRBV11-2 with TRBJ2-1; the D is unclear. The germline V gene has CDR1 SGHAT and CDR2 FQNNGV. This CDR3 comprises 13 residues. V was pared by 0 bases and J by 2 bases, with 2 bases between. The CDR3 spells CASSLEPYNEQFF. CDR3 coding DNA: TGTGCCAGCAGCTTAGAACCCTACAATGAGCAGTTCTTC.

V is TRBV28 and J is TRBJ1-2; D remains unclear. The germline V gene encodes CDR1 MDHEN and CDR2 SYDVKM. V was shortened by 5 bases and J by 4 bases, with 11 bases between the two germline ends. This CDR3 has 13 amino acids. The CDR3 protein is CASSRRKTYGYTF. Written as DNA, the CDR3 is TGTGCCAGCAGTCGACGGAAGACCTATGGCTACACCTTC.

In nucleotides, the CDR3 is TGTGCCACCAGGACTAGCGGGGCCTACGAGCAGTACTTC. It translates to CATRTSGAYEQYF. The chain uses TRBV10-3 and TRBJ2-7; the match to TRBD2 covers 12 bases. Losses at the gene ends were 10 bases for V and 2 bases for J; bases not matched to a gene: 3. Germline values: CDR1 ENHRY, CDR2 SYGVKD. CDR3 length: 13 amino acids.

This rearrangement joins TRBV5-1 to TRBJ1-1, with no clear D. The V gene lost 1 base and the J gene lost 6 bases, with 7 bases spanning the gap. The length of the CDR3 is 12 residues. From germline, CDR1 is SGHRS and CDR2 YFSETQ. Written as DNA, the CDR3 is TGCGCCAGCAGCTTGACTCGCTCTGAAGCTTTCTTT. The encoded protein is CASSLTRSEAFF.